These 9 T cell receptor beta chains share one sample of origin, sequenced in a study of cytomegalovirus exposure and HLA in healthy donors. Assay used: immunoSEQ multiplex PCR; TCRdb lists only in-frame clones, some missing. The sample holds fewer than 250,000 clones, 87% seen once. Sample: PBMCs. The origin of the receptors is a man aged 18 to 29 in good health and CMV-seronegative.

The CDR3 DNA sequence: TGTGCCAGCACCTTTAGGGGGTCCGGGCTTAGTACGCAGTATTTT. This codes for CASTFRGSGLSTQYF. The V call is TRBV6-5, the J call TRBJ2-3; D perhaps matches TRBD1 (6 bases). The CDR3 extends over 15 amino acids. V shed 7 bases and J shed 8 bases, with 22 bases lying between them. Per germline, CDR1 MNHEY and CDR2 SVGAGI.

The chain recombines TRBV27 with TRBJ1-1; D call uncertain. V shed 7 bases and J shed 0 bases, with 9 bases lying between them. The CDR3 is made up of 13 amino acids. The germline CDR1 and CDR2 sequences are MNHEY and SMNVEV (reference sequence). In DNA form, the CDR3 reads TGTGCCAGCAAATCGGGGTTGAACACTGAAGCTTTCTTT. It yields the protein CASKSGLNTEAFF.

The chain recombines TRBV15 with TRBJ2-5; D possibly corresponds to TRBD1 (5 bases). Deletions cut 5 bases from V and 7 bases from J, with 14 bases between. This CDR3 is built from 13 residues. Germline CDR1 LNHNV, CDR2 YYDKDF (reference sequence). CDR3 loop: CATSLSDTPTQYF. The CDR3 DNA sequence: TGTGCCACCAGCCTTTCGGACACGCCGACCCAGTACTTC.

The V call is TRBV12-5, the J call TRBJ2-5; possible D gene TRBD2, 6 bases. This CDR3 comprises 14 residues. Deletions cut 8 bases from V and 2 bases from J, with 15 bases between. The germline gives CDR1 LGHNT, CDR2 FRNRAP. In nucleotides, the CDR3 is TGTGCTAGTAGCCTCGGAGGGCTACAAGAGACCCAGTACTTC. Its protein product is CASSLGGLQETQYF.

The chain employs TRBV7-9 and TRBJ1-1; D is unresolved. The V end lost 8 bases, the J end lost 10 bases, and 11 bases lay between the germline ends. The CDR3 covers 10 residues. Germline V lookup: CDR1 SEHNR, CDR2 FQNEAQ (reference sequence). CDR3 nucleotides: TGTGCCAGCCGAGGCGGGGTAGCTTTCTTT. Translation: CASRGGVAFF. The entire variable domain, with the rest obtained from reference TRBV7-9 and TRBJ1-1, is as follows: DTGVSQNPRHKITKRGQNVTFRCDPISEHNRLYWYRQTLGQGPEFLTYFQNEAQLEKSRLLSDRFSAERPKGSFSTLEIQRTEQGDSAMYLCASRGGVAFFGQGTRLTVV.

J is TRBJ2-7 and V is TRBV5-1; maybe TRBD1 (7 bases). V gave up 2 bases and J gave up 5 bases, with 20 bases separating them. The CDR3 has 16 residues. Germline CDR1 reads SGHRS; CDR2 reads YFSETQ. The CDR3 nucleotides read TGCGCCAGCAGCTTAAGGACGACAGGGACTCGGGACGAGCAGTACTTC. It translates to CASSLRTTGTRDEQYF.

The chain uses TRBV12-5 and TRBJ1-1; 9 bases align to TRBD1. The V and J ends lost 0 bases and 5 bases, in that order; junction bases with no gene match: 7. Germline CDR1 LGHNT, CDR2 FRNRAP. This CDR3 has 16 amino acids. The CDR3 loop is CASGLVLDRGTTEAFF. The CDR3 nucleotides are TGTGCTAGTGGTTTGGTACTGGACAGGGGTACGACTGAAGCTTTCTTT.

The J gene is TRBJ1-2, the V gene TRBV7-2, with 7 bases matching TRBD1. V lost 7 bases and J lost 8; bases outside the gene matches: 10. Germline CDR1 SGHTA, CDR2 FQGNSA. CDR3 length equals 13 residues. In DNA, the CDR3 is TGTGCCAGCACCCAAGACAGGGTAGGAGGCTACACCTTC. As protein: CASTQDRVGGYTF.

This clone was picked up a small number of times. The V and J genes are TRBV18 and TRBJ1-5, with 8 bases identical to TRBD1. V lost 3 bases, J lost 4 bases, and 5 bases stayed unmatched. Germline loops: CDR1 KGHSH, CDR2 LQKENI. CDR3 length equals 15 residues. CDR3 amino acids: CASSPSNRGNQPQHF. CDR3 coding DNA: TGTGCCAGCTCACCGAGCAACAGGGGGAATCAGCCCCAGCATTTT.